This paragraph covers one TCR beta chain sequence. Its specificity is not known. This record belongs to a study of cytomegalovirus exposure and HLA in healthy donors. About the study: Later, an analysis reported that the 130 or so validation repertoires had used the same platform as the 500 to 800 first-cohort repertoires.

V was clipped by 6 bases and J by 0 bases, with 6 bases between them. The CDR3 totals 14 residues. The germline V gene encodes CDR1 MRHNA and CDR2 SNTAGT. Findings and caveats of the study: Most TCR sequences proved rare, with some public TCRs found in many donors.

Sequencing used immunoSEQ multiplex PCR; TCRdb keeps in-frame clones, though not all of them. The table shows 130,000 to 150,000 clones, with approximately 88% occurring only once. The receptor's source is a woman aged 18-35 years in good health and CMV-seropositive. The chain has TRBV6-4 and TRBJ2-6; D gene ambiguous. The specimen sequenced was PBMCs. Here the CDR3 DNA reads TGTGCCAGCAGACTAAGCTCTGGGGCCAACGTCCTGACTTTC. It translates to CASRLSSGANVLTF.